This is a list of T cell receptor beta chains from one sample in a study of PD-1 blockade in classical Hodgkin lymphoma. Generated by immunoSEQ multiplex PCR, the TCRdb table keeps only in-frame clones and is missing some. In the table there are roughly 40,000 clones, about nine tenths of which are singletons. The sample consisted of peripheral blood mononuclear cells (PBMCs), taken at baseline. The source is a human donor with classical Hodgkin lymphoma. CDR3s include the opening cysteine and the closing phenylalanine or tryptophan. The D gene is left open where the match is weak. Not all rows give a size; the values are once, few, many and, for expanded clones, a class.

TRBV6-5,NA,NA,TRBJ1-4,TGTGCCAGCAGTGACTCCCCTGAAAAACTGTTTTTT,CASSDSPEKLFF
TRBV28,TRBD1,NA,TRBJ2-3,TGTGCCAGCAGCTCTCCAAGGACAGGGAACACAGATACGCAGTATTTT,CASSSPRTGNTDTQYF
TRBV6-5,TRBD1,NA,TRBJ1-1,TGTGCCAGCAACCCACAGGGGCGTAAAGCTTTCTTT,CASNPQGRKAFF
TRBV5-1,NA,NA,TRBJ1-2,TGCGCCAGCACACAACAGGGCTCTCTGGATGGCTACACCTTC,CASTQQGSLDGYTF
TRBV11-2,NA,NA,TRBJ2-3,TGTGCCAGCAGCTCCTGGGTCGGGGCCGCAGATACGCAGTATTTT,CASSSWVGAADTQYF
TRBV7-7,NA,NA,TRBJ2-5,TGTGCCAGCAGCTTAGCGGCAGCCCCCTGGGAGACCCAGTACTTC,CASSLAAAPWETQYF
TRBV27,NA,once,TRBJ2-7,TGTGCCAGCAGTTTTCGCAACAGGGTGGCCTCCTACGAGCAGTACTTC,CASSFRNRVASYEQYF
TRBV28,NA,NA,TRBJ1-1,TGTGCCAGCAGGGTCGGGGGGACCAACACTGAAGCTTTCTTT,CASRVGGTNTEAFF
TRBV2,TRBD2,NA,TRBJ2-1,TGTGCCAGCAGTGAGGGGACTAGCAACGTCAATGAGCAGTTCTTC,CASSEGTSNVNEQFF
TRBV9,TRBD2,NA,TRBJ2-5,TGTGCCAGCAGCGTACCCGGACTAGCGTTGGTCCAAGAGACCCAGTACTTC,CASSVPGLALVQETQYF
TRBV6-1,TRBD2,NA,TRBJ2-7,TGTGCCAGCAGTGAACGTAGACTAGCGACCTCCTACGAGCAGTACTTC,CASSERRLATSYEQYF
TRBV4-1,TRBD1,once,TRBJ2-7,TGCGCCAGCAGCCTTGCTGTGTACCGGGACAGGACCTACGAGCAGTACTTC,CASSLAVYRDRTYEQYF
TRBV12-5,NA,NA,TRBJ2-3,TGTGCTAGTGGTTTGGGAGTCCGTCCGTACGATACGCAGTATTTT,CASGLGVRPYDTQYF
TRBV10-3,TRBD1,NA,TRBJ2-7,TGTGCCATCAGTAACAGGGGTCCCGACGAGCAGTACTTC,CAISNRGPDEQYF
TRBV7-2,TRBD2,few,TRBJ2-3,TGTGCCAGCAGCTTTAAGACTAGCGGGGCTGATACGCAGTATTTT,CASSFKTSGADTQYF
TRBV5-5,TRBD1,NA,TRBJ2-5,TGTGCCAGCAGCTTCCAGGGGGAAGAGACCCAGTACTTC,CASSFQGEETQYF
TRBV28,TRBD1,NA,TRBJ1-5,TGTGCCAGCAGTTTAGGGACAGGGAATCAGCCCCAGCATTTT,CASSLGTGNQPQHF
TRBV6-6,NA,NA,TRBJ1-5,TGTGCCAGCAGTTACTCGATAAATCAGCCCCAGCATTTT,CASSYSINQPQHF
TRBV2,TRBD1,once,TRBJ2-2,TGTGCCAGCAGACGTGACAGGGGGCTGACCGGGGAGCTGTTTTTT,CASRRDRGLTGELFF
TRBV1,NA,NA,TRBJ2-3,TGCACCAGCACACTAGATACGGACACAGATACGCAGTATTTT,CTSTLDTDTDTQYF
TRBV6-5,TRBD1,few,TRBJ1-2,TGTGCCAGCAGTTACCAGGGGGACTACACCTTC,CASSYQGDYTF
TRBV5-4,NA,NA,TRBJ2-3,TGTGCCAGCAGCTTGGAACTCGTCGGGGGAGATACGCAGTATTTT,CASSLELVGGDTQYF
TRBV4-1,TRBD2,NA,TRBJ2-5,TGCGCCAGCAGCCAGATTAGCGGGGCTTTCTGGACCCAGTACTTC,CASSQISGAFWTQYF
TRBV5-4,TRBD2,NA,TRBJ2-5,TGTGCCAGCAGCTCAACAGCGGGAGATGAGACCCAGTACTTC,CASSSTAGDETQYF
TRBV5-4,NA,NA,TRBJ1-1,TGTGCCAGCAGCCCAGGCGCCGGGACTTTAATCACTGAAGCTTTCTTT,CASSPGAGTLITEAFF
TRBV7-2,NA,few,TRBJ1-5,TGTGCCAGCAGCTTTATCAGGGCTAATCAGCCCCAGCATTTT,CASSFIRANQPQHF
TRBV19,TRBD1,few,TRBJ1-2,TGTGCCAGCCGAGTAGACAGGGCCTATGGCTACACCTTC,CASRVDRAYGYTF
TRBV7-7,NA,medium-sized,TRBJ2-5,TGTGCTAGCAGCTTTGTAGTTACGGAGACCCAGTACTTC,CASSFVVTETQYF
TRBV5-4,TRBD2,NA,TRBJ2-1,TGTGCCAGCAGCTTGGGCAGCGGGGGTTCCTACAATGAGCAGTTCTTC,CASSLGSGGSYNEQFF
TRBV19,TRBD1,NA,TRBJ1-5,TGTGCCAGTAGTATAATTGGGACAGGGGGTAATCAGCCCCAGCATTTT,CASSIIGTGGNQPQHF
TRBV7-9,NA,NA,TRBJ1-2,TGTGCCAGCAGCTTAGTCAGGGCCTATGGCTACACCTTC,CASSLVRAYGYTF
TRBV25-1,TRBD2,NA,TRBJ2-2,TGTGCCAGCAGTGCAGCGGGGGGGCCGCCAGGGACCGGGGAGCTGTTTTTT,CASSAAGGPPGTGELFF
TRBV4-3,NA,NA,TRBJ2-2,TGCGCCAGCAGCCAAGAGGGAGCAGGGAGTAACACCGGGGAGCTGTTTTTT,CASSQEGAGSNTGELFF